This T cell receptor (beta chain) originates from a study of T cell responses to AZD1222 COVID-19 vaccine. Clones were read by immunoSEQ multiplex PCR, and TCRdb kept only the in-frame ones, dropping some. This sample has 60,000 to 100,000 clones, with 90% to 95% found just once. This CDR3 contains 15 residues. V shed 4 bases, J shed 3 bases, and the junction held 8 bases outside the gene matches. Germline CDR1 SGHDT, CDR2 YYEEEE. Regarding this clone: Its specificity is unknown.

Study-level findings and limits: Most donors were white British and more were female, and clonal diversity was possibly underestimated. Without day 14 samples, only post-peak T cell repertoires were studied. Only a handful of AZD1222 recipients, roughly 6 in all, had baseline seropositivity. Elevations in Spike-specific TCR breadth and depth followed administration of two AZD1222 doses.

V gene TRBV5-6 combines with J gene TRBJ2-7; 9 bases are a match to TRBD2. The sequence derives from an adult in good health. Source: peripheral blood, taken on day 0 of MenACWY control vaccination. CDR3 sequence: CASSDGTSRHYEQYF. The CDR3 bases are TGTGCCAGCAGCGACGGGACTAGCCGGCACTACGAGCAGTACTTC.